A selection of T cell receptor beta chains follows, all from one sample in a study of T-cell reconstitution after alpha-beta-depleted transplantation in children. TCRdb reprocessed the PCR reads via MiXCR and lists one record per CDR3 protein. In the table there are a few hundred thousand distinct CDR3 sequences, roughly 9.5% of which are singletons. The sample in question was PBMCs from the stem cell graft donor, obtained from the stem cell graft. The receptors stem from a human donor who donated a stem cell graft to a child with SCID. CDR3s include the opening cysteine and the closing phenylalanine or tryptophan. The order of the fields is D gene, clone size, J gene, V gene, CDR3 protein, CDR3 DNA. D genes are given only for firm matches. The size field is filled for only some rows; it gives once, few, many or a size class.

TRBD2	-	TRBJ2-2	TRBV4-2	CASSARGRLAGATGELFF	TGTGCCAGCAGCGCGCGAGGCAGACTAGCGGGGGCCACCGGGGAGCTGTTTTTT
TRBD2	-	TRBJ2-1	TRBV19	CATLAGGFNNEQFF	TGTGCCACTCTAGCGGGGGGATTTAACAATGAGCAGTTCTTC
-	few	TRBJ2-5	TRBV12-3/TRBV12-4	CASSLGQYQETQYF	TGTGCCAGCAGCCTCGGACAGTACCAAGAGACCCAGTACTTC
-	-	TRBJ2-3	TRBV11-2	CASSLASSGTQYF	TGTGCCAGCAGCTTAGCAAGTAGCGGTACGCAGTATTTT
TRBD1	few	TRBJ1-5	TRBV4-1	CASSQKTGSTQPQHF	TGCGCCAGCAGCCAAAAGACAGGGAGTACTCAGCCCCAGCATTTT
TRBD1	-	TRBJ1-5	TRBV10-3	CAISESQGRGQPQHF	TGTGCCATCAGTGAGTCACAGGGGAGGGGTCAGCCCCAGCATTTT
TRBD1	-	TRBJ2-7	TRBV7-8	CASSLVGRGRTEQYF	TGTGCCAGCAGCTTAGTGGGCAGGGGGCGTACCGAGCAGTACTTC
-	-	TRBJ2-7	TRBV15	CATSRIQGYEQYF	TGTGCCACCAGCAGGATACAGGGCTACGAGCAGTACTTC
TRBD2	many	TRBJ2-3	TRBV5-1	CASSSYPGTSGVAQYF	TGCGCCAGCAGCTCCTACCCCGGGACTAGCGGGGTTGCGCAGTATTTT
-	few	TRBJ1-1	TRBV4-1	CASSQWDSGANTEAFF	TGCGCCAGCAGCCAATGGGACTCGGGGGCGAACACTGAAGCTTTCTTT
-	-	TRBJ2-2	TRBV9	CASSVSAGFLAGELFF	TGTGCCAGCAGCGTATCGGCAGGGTTTTTGGCCGGGGAGCTGTTTTTT
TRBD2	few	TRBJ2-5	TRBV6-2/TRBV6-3	CASSPDWTSFETQYF	TGTGCCAGCAGTCCGGACTGGACTAGCTTTGAGACCCAGTACTTC
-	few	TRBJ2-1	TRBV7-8	CASSWDRGGSSGGANNEQFF	TGTGCCAGCAGCTGGGACAGGGGTGGATCTAGCGGGGGAGCAAACAATGAGCAGTTCTTC
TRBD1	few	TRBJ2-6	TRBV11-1	CASSSWTGWILAGANVLTF	TGTGCCAGCAGCTCCTGGACAGGTTGGATACTTGCTGGGGCCAACGTCCTGACTTTC
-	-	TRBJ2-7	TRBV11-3	CASSLEGRGRDSYEQYF	TGTGCCAGCAGCTTAGAGGGCCGGGGCAGGGACTCCTACGAGCAGTACTTC
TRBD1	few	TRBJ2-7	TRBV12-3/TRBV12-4	CASSRRTGRTYEQYF	TGTGCCAGCAGTCGAAGGACAGGGAGAACCTACGAGCAGTACTTC
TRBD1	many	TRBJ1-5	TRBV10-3	CAARDRYNQPQHF	TGTGCCGCCCGGGACAGGTACAACCAGCCCCAGCATTTT
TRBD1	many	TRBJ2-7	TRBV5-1	CASSSGTGGIVEQYF	TGCGCCAGCAGCTCCGGGACAGGGGGGATCGTCGAGCAGTACTTC
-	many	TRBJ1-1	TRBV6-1	CASSETGRSTEAFF	TGTGCCAGCAGTGAAACTGGACGGTCCACTGAAGCTTTCTTT
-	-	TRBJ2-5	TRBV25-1	CASSEYNLAGPHETQYF	TGTGCCAGCAGTGAATATAATCTGGCAGGGCCGCACGAGACCCAGTACTTC
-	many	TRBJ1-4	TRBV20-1	CSARGSEKLFF	TGCAGTGCTAGAGGAAGCGAAAAACTGTTTTTT
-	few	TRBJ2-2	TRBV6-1	CASSAEQTGELFF	TGTGCCAGCAGTGCCGAACAGACCGGGGAGCTGTTTTTT
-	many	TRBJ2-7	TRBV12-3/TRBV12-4	CASSLSRDLGEQYF	TGTGCCAGCAGTTTAAGCAGGGATCTGGGGGAGCAGTACTTC
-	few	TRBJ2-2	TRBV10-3	CAIVHPDANTGELFF	TGTGCCATCGTACACCCCGATGCGAACACCGGGGAGCTGTTTTTT
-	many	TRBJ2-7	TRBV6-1	CASSEGSGGDSYEQYF	TGTGCCAGCAGTGAAGGGTCGGGGGGCGATTCCTACGAGCAGTACTTC
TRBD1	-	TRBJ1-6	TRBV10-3	CAISEAGGSPLHF	TGTGCCATCAGTGAAGCAGGGGGTTCACCCCTCCACTTT
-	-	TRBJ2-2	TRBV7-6	CASSRTTGELFF	TGTGCCAGCAGCCGAACAACCGGGGAGCTGTTTTTT
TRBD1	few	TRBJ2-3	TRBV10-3	CAISDTGTARTDTQYF	TGTGCCATCAGTGATACCGGGACAGCCCGCACAGATACGCAGTATTTT
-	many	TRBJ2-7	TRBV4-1	CASSQGLAYEQYF	TGCGCCAGCAGCCAAGGACTGGCCTACGAGCAGTACTTC
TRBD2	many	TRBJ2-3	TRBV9	CASSEPSGGGTDTQYF	TGTGCCAGCAGCGAGCCCTCCGGGGGGGGCACAGATACGCAGTATTTT
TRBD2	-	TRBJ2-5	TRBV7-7	CASSPTSAGGAETQYF	TGTGCTAGCAGCCCTACCTCGGCGGGGGGCGCAGAGACCCAGTACTTC
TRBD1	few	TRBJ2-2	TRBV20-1	CSAQGQGRAGELFF	TGCAGTGCCCAGGGACAGGGAAGGGCCGGGGAGCTGTTTTTT
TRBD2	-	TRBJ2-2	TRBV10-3	CAITNGLADTGELFF	TGTGCCATCACCAATGGACTAGCTGATACCGGGGAGCTGTTTTTT
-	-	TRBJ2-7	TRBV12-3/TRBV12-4	CASSLLGGQGYEQYF	TGTGCCAGCAGTTTATTGGGTGGTCAGGGCTACGAGCAGTACTTC
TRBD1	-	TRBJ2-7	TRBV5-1	CASSGTGDEQYF	TGCGCCAGCAGCGGGACAGGGGACGAGCAGTACTTC
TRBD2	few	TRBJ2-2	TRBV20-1	CSARVAGPANTGELFF	TGCAGTGCTAGAGTAGCGGGGCCCGCGAACACCGGGGAGCTGTTTTTT
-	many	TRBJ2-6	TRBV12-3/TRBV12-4	CASSRTVPGANVLTF	TGTGCCAGCAGCCGGACTGTCCCTGGGGCCAACGTCCTGACTTTC
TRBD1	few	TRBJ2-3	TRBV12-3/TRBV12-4	CASSYGTGLTDTQYF	TGTGCCAGCAGTTATGGGACAGGACTCACAGATACGCAGTATTTT
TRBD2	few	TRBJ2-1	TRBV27	CASSLQLAGYEQFF	TGTGCCAGCAGTTTACAACTAGCGGGCTACGAGCAGTTCTTC
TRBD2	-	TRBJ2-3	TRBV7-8	CASSPSTSGEVTDTQYF	TGTGCCAGCAGCCCTAGTACTAGCGGGGAAGTGACAGATACGCAGTATTTT
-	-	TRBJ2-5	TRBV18	CASSPKGGSWTQYF	TGTGCCAGCTCACCAAAGGGAGGTTCGTGGACCCAGTACTTC
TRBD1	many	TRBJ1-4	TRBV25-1	CASSARRQGTNEKLFF	TGTGCCAGCAGTGCGCGGAGACAGGGGACTAATGAAAAACTGTTTTTT
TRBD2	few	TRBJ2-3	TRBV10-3	CAMKTSGGAKDTQYF	TGTGCCATGAAGACTAGCGGGGGGGCCAAAGATACGCAGTATTTT
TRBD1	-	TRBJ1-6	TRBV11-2	CASSWGQGNSPLHF	TGTGCCAGCAGCTGGGGACAGGGTAATTCACCCCTCCACTTT
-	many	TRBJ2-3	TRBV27	CASSLLRSTDTQYF	TGTGCCAGCAGTTTACTGCGTAGCACAGATACGCAGTATTTT
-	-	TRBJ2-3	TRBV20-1	CSAKVIRGARTDTQYF	TGCAGTGCTAAAGTAATTCGGGGAGCCCGCACAGATACGCAGTATTTT
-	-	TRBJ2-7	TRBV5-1	CASSLVGGANSYEQYF	TGCGCCAGCAGCTTGGTTGGCGGGGCCAACTCCTACGAGCAGTACTTC
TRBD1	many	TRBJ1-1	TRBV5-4	CASSFGTGGLNTEAFF	TGTGCCAGCAGCTTTGGGACAGGGGGCCTGAACACTGAAGCTTTCTTT
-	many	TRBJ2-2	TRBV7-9	CASSFNTGANTGELFF	TGTGCCAGCAGCTTCAATACAGGAGCGAACACCGGGGAGCTGTTTTTT